A single sample gave rise to the 28 T cell receptor beta chains below, sequenced in a study of CD8+ T cells in alopecia areata. The treatment denotes: oral pan-JAK inhibitor, 5-10 mg twice daily. Extracted from the samples, RNA was reverse transcribed into cDNA to serve as the sequencing template. Sequencing was performed with immunoSEQ multiplex PCR; in TCRdb, only in-frame clones are kept and a portion is missing. The table records 150,000 to 200,000 clones, 40% to 65% of them present only once. The source was CD8+ T cells sorted from blood, collected at approximately week 52, from a patient treated with tofacitinib. The receptors here all came from a human donor with alopecia areata.

The V call is TRBV29-1, the J call TRBJ2-2; D is unclear. Trimming pared 1 base from V and 0 bases from J, leaving 9 bases between. The CDR3 is 15 residues long. In germline, CDR1 is SQVTM, CDR2 ANQGSEA. The CDR3 loop reads CSVEVAPSNTGELFF. The CDR3 nucleotides read TGCAGCGTTGAAGTAGCACCCTCGAACACCGGGGAGCTGTTTTTT.

The chain is built from TRBV9 and TRBJ1-1; a weak D match, TRBD1 (5 bases). Trimming took 4 bases from V and 8 from J, leaving 15 bases between them. This CDR3 contains 13 residues. CDR1 is SGDLS, CDR2 YYNGEE, per germline. The CDR3 sequence is CASSTSGGAEAFF. Here the CDR3 DNA reads TGTGCCAGCAGCACCTCTGGTGGGGCAGAAGCTTTCTTT.

Only one count was recorded for this clone. The chain has TRBV7-2 and TRBJ2-7; TRBD1 might be the D (6 bases). CDR3 length equals 13 residues. From germline, CDR1 is SGHTA and CDR2 FQGNSA. Trimming shortened V by 5 bases and J by 3 bases, and 11 bases separated the two germline ends. CDR3 sequence reads: CASSPGRGYEQYF. As DNA, the CDR3 is TGTGCCAGCAGCCCAGGCAGGGGCTACGAGCAGTACTTC.

The chain recombines TRBV19 with TRBJ1-1; D is unresolved. Germline V gene sequence: CDR1 LNHDA, CDR2 SQIVND (reference sequence). The CDR3 is 13 amino acids. The V end lost 6 bases, the J end lost 4 bases, and 12 bases lay between the germline ends. Written as DNA, the CDR3 is TGTGCCAGTAGGACGGAGCTAGGCACTGAAGCTTTCTTT. Translation gives CASRTELGTEAFF.

J is TRBJ2-5 and V is TRBV7-9, with D tentatively TRBD1 or TRBD2 (6 bases each). V lost 4 bases and J lost 8, with 17 bases in between. The CDR3 length is 14 residues. Germline-derived CDR1 and CDR2 are SEHNR and FQNEAQ (reference sequence). CDR3 region: CASSSGASLGTQYF. CDR3 DNA sequence: TGTGCCAGCAGCTCGGGGGCCTCCCTCGGAACCCAGTACTTC.

J is TRBJ1-1 and V is TRBV29-1, with D tentatively TRBD1 (5 bases). The ends were cut back, 7 bases at V and 3 bases at J, with 15 bases in the middle. CDR1 and CDR2 from the germline V gene are SQVTM and ANQGSEA. CDR3 length: 13 amino acids. The CDR3 reads CSGVAGSYTEAFF. CDR3 coding DNA: TGCAGCGGCGTGGCAGGGAGCTACACTGAAGCTTTCTTT.

V gene TRBV30 combines with J gene TRBJ1-3; a weak D match, TRBD1 (5 bases). This CDR3 has 14 amino acids. Germline V gene sequence: CDR1 GTSNPN, CDR2 SVGIG (reference sequence). V lost 6 bases, J lost 9 bases, and 21 bases lay in between. The CDR3 sequence is CACFPGTDEVTIYF. DNA of the CDR3: TGTGCCTGCTTCCCCGGGACGGACGAGGTCACCATATATTTT.

V is TRBV27 and J is TRBJ1-5, with no clear D. This CDR3 has 13 residues. Deletions cut 5 bases from V and 2 bases from J, with 7 bases between. CDR1 is MNHEY and CDR2 is SMNVEV in the germline V gene (reference sequence). The CDR3 nucleotides read TGTGCCAGCAGTACCGTGGGCAATCAGCCCCAGCATTTT. It is translated as CASSTVGNQPQHF.

The chain recombines TRBV5-6 with TRBJ2-1, with D unresolved. This CDR3 contains 12 residues. Between the trimmed V and J ends, which lost 2 bases and 9 bases, there was a span of 9 bases. Looked up from germline, CDR1 is SGHDT and CDR2 is YYEEEE. In nucleotides, the CDR3 is TGTGCCAGCAGCTTCGGACGGAGTGAGCAGTTCTTC. Translated, it gives CASSFGRSEQFF.

The rearrangement joins TRBV5-1 to TRBJ2-3, with D possibly TRBD2 on 7 matching bases. The CDR3 is 17 amino acids. V dropped 4 bases and J dropped 1 base, with 19 bases sitting between them. Germline assignment: CDR1 SGHRS and CDR2 YFSETQ. The CDR3 here is CASSPWMGGGRTDTQYF. CDR3 DNA: TGCGCCAGCAGCCCGTGGATGGGCGGGGGCCGCACAGATACGCAGTATTTT.

The chain combines TRBV7-9 with TRBJ2-3, with D perhaps matching TRBD2 (5 bases). The germline CDR1 and CDR2 sequences are SEHNR and FQNEAQ (reference sequence). The CDR3 length is 16 residues. Trimming cost V 5 bases and J 3 bases, with 18 bases left between them. The CDR3 reads CASSPWTEGRTDTQYF. CDR3 DNA: TGTGCCAGCAGCCCCTGGACTGAGGGTCGTACAGATACGCAGTATTTT.

The chain couples TRBV18 to TRBJ2-5; no definite D call. CDR3 length: 13 amino acids. CDR1 and CDR2 (germline): KGHSH, LQKENI. V was shortened by 3 bases and J by 1 base, with 6 bases between the two germline ends. The CDR3 DNA is TGTGCCAGCTCACCTAAGCTCCAAGAGACCCAGTACTTC. Translating gives CASSPKLQETQYF.

The chain carries TRBV7-6 and TRBJ2-6; possibly TRBD2 for D (6 bases). The V end lost 4 bases, the J end lost 2 bases, and 12 bases lay between the germline ends. There are 16 residues in the CDR3. Germline values: CDR1 SGHVS, CDR2 FNYEAQ. CDR3 protein: CASSSSPGAGANVLTF. The CDR3 DNA is TGTGCCAGCAGCTCCTCCCCGGGGGCTGGGGCCAACGTCCTGACTTTC.

The table lists this clone with a few counts. The chain combines TRBV6-5 with TRBJ1-2; tentative D call: TRBD1 (5 bases). Trimming removed 0 bases from V and 3 bases from J, with 8 bases in between. Germline CDR1 reads MNHEY; CDR2 reads SVGAGI. CDR3 size: 14 residues. The CDR3 here is CASSYSKQDYGYTF. DNA for the CDR3: TGTGCCAGCAGTTACTCGAAACAGGACTATGGCTACACCTTC.

The gene calls are TRBV27 and TRBJ2-1; 8 nucleotides align to TRBD2. The germline gives CDR1 MNHEY, CDR2 SMNVEV (reference sequence). The CDR3 totals 18 residues. After removal of 5 bases from V and 5 bases from J, the junction contained 17 bases not matched to a gene. CDR3 sequence (DNA): TGTGCCAGCAGTCCCGGGGGGGACCCTCTTCCGACCGACAATGAGCAGTTCTTC. Its protein product is CASSPGGDPLPTDNEQFF.

This chain uses TRBV27 with TRBJ2-5; D could derive from TRBD1 or TRBD2 (5 bases each). Germline-derived CDR1 and CDR2 are MNHEY and SMNVEV (reference sequence). V lost 2 bases and J lost 5, with 12 bases in between. CDR3 length: 14 residues. The CDR3 loop reads CASSLMRGYETQYF. The CDR3 region has the DNA TGTGCCAGCAGTTTAATGAGGGGCTATGAGACCCAGTACTTC.

This clone has just a few counts. The same CDR3 also results from other DNA sequences found in this sample. The V call is TRBV30, the J call TRBJ2-3, with D uncertain. The CDR3 sequence is 10 residues long. Trimming stripped 3 bases from V and 2 bases from J, with 0 bases between. In germline, CDR1 is GTSNPN, CDR2 SVGIG (reference sequence). DNA for the CDR3: TGTGCCTGGAGCACAGATACGCAGTATTTT. Translating gives CAWSTDTQYF.

This clone was counted a few times. J is TRBJ1-6 and V is TRBV7-9; D uncertain. The germline CDR1 and CDR2 sequences are SEHNR and FQNEAQ (reference sequence). The CDR3 contains 15 residues. The V end lost 3 bases, the J end lost 7 bases, and 13 bases lay between the germline ends. The CDR3 spells CASSFVVGRNSPLHF. CDR3 nucleotide sequence: TGTGCCAGCAGCTTCGTGGTAGGGAGGAATTCACCCCTCCACTTT.

V and J are TRBV11-2 and TRBJ2-5; 7 bases map to TRBD2. From germline, CDR1 is SGHAT and CDR2 FQNNGV. This CDR3 contains 12 residues. Trimming took 4 bases from V and 7 from J; bases not matched to a gene: 3. The CDR3 sequence is CASSSPGGTQYF. For the CDR3, the DNA is TGTGCCAGCAGCTCCCCGGGGGGGACCCAGTACTTC.

CDR3 loop: CASSHGTGGVYEQYF. The CDR3 DNA follows: TGTGCCAGCAGCCATGGGACAGGGGGCGTTTACGAGCAGTACTTC. The J gene is TRBJ2-7, the V gene TRBV13; 12 nucleotides line up with TRBD1. The V and J ends lost 5 bases and 4 bases, in that order; junction bases with no gene match: 6. CDR3 length: 15 amino acids. Germline CDR1 and CDR2: PRHDT and FYEKMQ (reference sequence).

On this clone: Additional DNA sequences in this sample encode the identical CDR3. The chain is built from TRBV2 and TRBJ2-3; TRBD1 aligns across 9 bases. There are 14 residues in the CDR3. V shed 11 bases, J shed 3 bases, and the junction held 9 bases outside the gene matches. Germline V gene lookup returns CDR1 SNHLY and CDR2 FYNNEI. CDR3 coding DNA: TGTGCCTCAGGGGGACAGGGTCTTACAGATACGCAGTATTTT. Its translation: CASGGQGLTDTQYF.

This chain joins TRBV30 and TRBJ2-5, with TRBD2 matching 7 bases. The closer fit of TRBJ2-7 to the DNA end suggests the J call may be wrong. The CDR3 extends over 13 amino acids. Germline V lookup: CDR1 GTSNPN, CDR2 SVGIG (reference sequence). The CDR3 DNA follows: TGTGCCTGGAGTGGTCGGGAGGCCTACGAGCAGTACTTC. Translating gives CAWSGREAYEQYF.

This clone showed up just a few times. The chain has TRBV4-1 and TRBJ1-1; D uncertain. This CDR3 comprises 15 residues. V was cut by 0 bases and J by 6 bases, with 14 bases left in between. Germline V lookup: CDR1 MGHRA, CDR2 YSYEKL. The CDR3 loop reads CASSQDDRVGAEAFF. The DNA of the CDR3 is TGCGCCAGCAGCCAAGATGATAGGGTCGGGGCTGAAGCTTTCTTT.

This clone has at least ten counts. V usage is TRBV7-9 and J usage is TRBJ1-4; 9 positions match TRBD1. The germline gives CDR1 SEHNR, CDR2 FQNEAQ (reference sequence). This CDR3 has 15 amino acids. The ends lost 4 bases at V and 7 bases at J; junction bases unmatched: 7. CDR3 region: CASSSPETGGEKLFF. CDR3 coding DNA: TGTGCCAGCAGCTCCCCGGAGACAGGGGGTGAAAAACTGTTTTTT.

This chain connects TRBV5-6 to TRBJ2-5, with 7 bases identical to TRBD1. Per germline, CDR1 SGHDT and CDR2 YYEEEE. Losses at the gene ends were 0 bases for V and 1 base for J; bases not matched to a gene: 3. This CDR3 has 15 residues. The DNA for the CDR3 is TGTGCCAGCAGCTTGGGGACAGGTGGCCAAGAGACCCAGTACTTC. This gives the protein CASSLGTGGQETQYF. Supplemented by reference TRBV5-6 and TRBJ2-5, the full variable domain reads DAGVTQSPTHLIKTRGQQVTLRCSPKSGHDTVSWYQQALGQGPQFIFQYYEEEERQRGNFPDRFSGHQFPNYSSELNVNALLLGDSALYLCASSLGTGGQETQYFGPGTRLLVL.

The V and J genes are TRBV6-5 and TRBJ2-1, with TRBD1 matching over 11 bases. V lost 10 bases and J lost 3; bases outside the gene matches: 8. The CDR3 totals 15 residues. Germline V lookup: CDR1 MNHEY, CDR2 SVGAGI. The CDR3 DNA reads TGTGCCACCGCGAGCGGGACAGGGGGCTACAATGAGCAGTTCTTC. The encoded protein is CATASGTGGYNEQFF.

The chain links TRBV5-1 to TRBJ1-1, with D possibly being TRBD1 (6 bases). Germline lookup yields CDR1 SGHRS and CDR2 YFSETQ. The CDR3 runs to 14 residues. Trimming took off 3 bases at V and 1 base at J, with 10 bases between the two ends. The CDR3 DNA reads as TGCGCCAGCAGCTCGCGGACAGAGAACACTGAAGCTTTCTTT. This codes for CASSSRTENTEAFF.

The chain carries TRBV30 and TRBJ2-5, with no clear D. Deletions cut 0 bases from V and 0 bases from J, with 14 bases between. The CDR3 contains 16 residues. CDR1 is GTSNPN and CDR2 is SVGIG in the germline V gene (reference sequence). CDR3 amino acids: CAWSVTATQHQETQYF. CDR3 sequence (DNA): TGTGCCTGGAGTGTCACGGCTACTCAACACCAAGAGACCCAGTACTTC.